These 29 T cell receptor beta chains originate from one sample sequenced in a study of blood T cell repertoires in COVID-19. Clones were read by immunoSEQ multiplex PCR, and TCRdb kept only the in-frame ones, dropping some. The sample comprises 85,000 to 100,000 clones, about 91% of which are singletons, and 2.1% rests with the top ten. The material sequenced was peripheral blood. These receptors were obtained from a middle-aged man with COVID-19, enrolled during active disease.

The rearrangement uses TRBV6-6 and TRBJ1-1, with D unresolved. V was cut by 0 bases and J by 10 bases, with 9 bases left in between. Germline CDR1 MNHNY, CDR2 SVGAGI (reference sequence). This CDR3 is 12 amino acids long. CDR3 sequence (DNA): TGTGCCAGCAGTTACTCTTGGGAGGTAGCTTTCTTT. Residues: CASSYSWEVAFF.

V and J are TRBV9 and TRBJ1-5; D gene ambiguous. Germline values: CDR1 SGDLS, CDR2 YYNGEE. V was trimmed by 0 bases and J by 10 bases, leaving 14 bases between them. The CDR3 contains 14 residues. The DNA for the CDR3 is TGTGCCAGCAGCGTAGACGTCTTGGGGAGACCCCAGCATTTT. It is translated as CASSVDVLGRPQHF.

The rearrangement uses TRBV7-6 and TRBJ2-1; 10 nucleotides line up with TRBD2. The CDR3 has 15 residues. Germline V gene lookup returns CDR1 SGHVS and CDR2 FNYEAQ. V shed 0 bases and J 6 bases; nucleotides not matched to a gene: 2. Here the CDR3 DNA reads TGTGCCAGCAGCTTAGCCAGCGGGGGGGTCAATGAGCAGTTCTTC. Translating gives CASSLASGGVNEQFF. Filled out from reference TRBV7-6 and TRBJ2-1, the complete variable domain reads GAGVSQSPRYKVTKRGQDVALRCDPISGHVSLYWYRQALGQGPEFLTYFNYEAQQDKSGLPNDRFSAERPEGSISTLTIQRTEQRDSAMYRCASSLASGGVNEQFFGPGTRLTVL.

This clone was seen only once. The V call is TRBV6-7, the J call TRBJ1-4; tentatively, D is TRBD1 (5 bases). TRBV6-7 is marked as an open reading frame, function uncertain. V was pared by 0 bases and J by 7 bases, with 15 bases between. The CDR3 covers 16 residues. The CDR3: CASSYSSPRVTEKLFF. In DNA form, the CDR3 reads TGTGCCAGCAGTTACTCGAGTCCCAGGGTAACTGAAAAACTGTTTTTT.

The rearrangement joins TRBV7-8 to TRBJ2-7; tentative D call: TRBD2 (6 bases). The V gene's germline CDR1 is SGHVS and CDR2 FQNEAQ. Trimming stripped 5 bases from V and 2 bases from J, with 19 bases between. The CDR3 runs 16 residues. The CDR3 spells CASSPRSRDFPYEQYF. Here the CDR3 DNA reads TGTGCCAGCAGCCCTAGGAGTAGGGACTTCCCCTACGAGCAGTACTTC.

The V call is TRBV2, the J call TRBJ2-1, with 7 bases aligning to TRBD1. Germline CDR1 reads SNHLY; CDR2 reads FYNNEI. The ends lost 2 bases at V and 0 bases at J; junction bases unmatched: 4. This CDR3 has 16 residues. For the CDR3, the DNA is TGTGCCAGCAGTGAACGACAGGGCAACTCCTACAATGAGCAGTTCTTC. It yields the protein CASSERQGNSYNEQFF. Complete variable domain (other parts from reference TRBV2 and TRBJ2-1): EPEVTQTPSHQVTQMGQEVILRCVPISNHLYFYWYRQILGQKVEFLVSFYNNEISEKSEIFDDQFSVERPDGSNFTLKIRSTKLEDSAMYFCASSERQGNSYNEQFFGPGTRLTVL.

This clone was seen once. The chain uses TRBV5-1 and TRBJ2-7; a weak D match, TRBD1 (6 bases). Germline V lookup: CDR1 SGHRS, CDR2 YFSETQ. The CDR3 extends over 14 amino acids. V lost 3 bases and J lost 2, with 12 bases in between. CDR3 nucleotide sequence: TGCGCCAGCAGCTCACTGACAGGAACCTACGAGCAGTACTTC. Translating it yields CASSSLTGTYEQYF.

The chain uses TRBV11-2 and TRBJ2-7, with a weak D call TRBD1 (5 bases). CDR3 length equals 15 residues. Trimming cost V 0 bases and J 2 bases, with 11 bases left between them. Per the germline V gene, CDR1 is SGHAT and CDR2 is FQNNGV. The CDR3 reads CASSLDHRLAYEQYF. The CDR3, as DNA: TGTGCCAGCAGCTTAGATCACAGGTTAGCCTACGAGCAGTACTTC.

The chain couples TRBV30 to TRBJ1-5, with 7 positions matching TRBD1. CDR3 size: 19 residues. J lost 0 bases, V lost 0 bases, and 14 bases had no gene match. The germline V gene has CDR1 GTSNPN and CDR2 SVGIG (reference sequence). For the CDR3, the DNA is TGTGCCTGGAGTGTACGCCCTACTGGGACAGATCATAGCAATCAGCCCCAGCATTTT. This encodes CAWSVRPTGTDHSNQPQHF.

This rearrangement joins TRBV6-5 to TRBJ1-4; 9 positions match TRBD1. With V trimmed by 7 bases and J by 8 bases, 11 bases remained unmatched. The CDR3 extends over 15 amino acids. Germline V gene lookup returns CDR1 MNHEY and CDR2 SVGAGI. CDR3 sequence reads: CASKTTGGAQEKLFF. CDR3 nucleotides: TGTGCCAGCAAAACAACAGGGGGCGCCCAGGAAAAACTGTTTTTT.

CDR3 nucleotide sequence: TGTGCCAGTAGTATAACTAGCGGGGTTTTGAATGAGCAGTTCTTC. Amino acid sequence: CASSITSGVLNEQFF. This sequence joins TRBV19 and TRBJ2-1, with TRBD2 matching over 10 bases. CDR1 and CDR2 from the germline V gene are LNHDA and SQIVND (reference sequence). The CDR3 spans 15 residues. After removal of 2 bases from V and 7 bases from J, the junction contained 5 bases not matched to a gene. Variable domain in full (rest from reference TRBV19 and TRBJ2-1): DGGITQSPKYLFRKEGQNVTLSCEQNLNHDAMYWYRQDPGQGLRLIYYSQIVNDFQKGDIAEGYSVSREKKESFPLTVTSAQKNPTAFYLCASSITSGVLNEQFFGPGTRLTVL.

The chain uses TRBV4-2 and TRBJ1-2, with a weak D call TRBD1 (5 bases). The ends were cut back, 1 base at V and 0 bases at J, with 12 bases in the middle. The CDR3 has 16 amino acids. CDR1 is LGHNA, CDR2 YNFKEQ, per germline. The DNA for the CDR3 is TGTGCCAGCAGCCAAGGGCAGGGATTAACTAACTATGGCTACACCTTC. Its translation is CASSQGQGLTNYGYTF.

The V call is TRBV2, the J call TRBJ1-6; 7 bases fit TRBD1. Germline CDR1 and CDR2: SNHLY and FYNNEI. The CDR3 runs to 14 residues. J was trimmed by 8 bases and V by 4 bases; bases with no gene match: 5. The CDR3 coding sequence is TGTGCCAGCAGTGCCGACAGGGACTATTCACCCCTCCACTTT. This sequence encodes CASSADRDYSPLHF.

The chain combines TRBV7-2 with TRBJ1-1; D not resolved. CDR3 size: 13 residues. V was clipped by 4 bases and J by 9 bases, with 15 bases between them. Germline lookup yields CDR1 SGHTA and CDR2 FQGNSA. The CDR3 coding sequence is TGTGCCAGCAGCTCAATGCCCGGGGATCAAGCTTTCTTT. It codes for CASSSMPGDQAFF.

This sequence joins TRBV5-6 and TRBJ1-6, with D maybe TRBD1 (6 bases). The germline V gene has CDR1 SGHDT and CDR2 YYEEEE. V was cut by 3 bases and J by 10 bases, with 17 bases left in between. The CDR3 is made up of 15 amino acids. CDR3 in amino acids: CASSSRRGSYSPLHF. The CDR3 region has the DNA TGTGCCAGCAGCTCCCGAAGGGGGAGTTACTCACCCCTCCACTTT.

The J gene is TRBJ1-1, the V gene TRBV7-3; 12 bases align to TRBD1. J gave up 4 bases and V 4 bases, and 4 bases lay outside the gene matches. There are 15 residues in the CDR3. The germline CDR1 and CDR2 sequences are SGHTA and FQGTGA. The CDR3 bases are TGTGCCAGCAGCTCCGGGACAGGGGGCGGCACTGAAGCTTTCTTT. Translating gives CASSSGTGGGTEAFF.

The chain couples TRBV18 to TRBJ1-2; 10 positions match TRBD1. Trimming took 4 bases from V and 7 from J; bases not matched to a gene: 6. Looked up from germline, CDR1 is KGHSH and CDR2 is LQKENI. This CDR3 has 14 residues. The CDR3 sequence is CASSQDRGRSGYTF. In DNA, the CDR3 is TGTGCCAGCTCACAGGACAGGGGGAGGTCTGGCTACACCTTC. The full variable domain, with the rest looked up from reference TRBV18 and TRBJ1-2, is NAGVMQNPRHLVRRRGQEARLRCSPMKGHSHVYWYRQLPEEGLKFMVYLQKENIIDESGMPKERFSAEFPKEGPSILRIQQVVRGDSAAYFCASSQDRGRSGYTFGSGTRLTVV.

This clone has more than one count but fewer than ten. This chain links TRBV25-1 with TRBJ1-2; 8 bases are a match to TRBD1. In germline, CDR1 is MGHDK, CDR2 SYGVNS. This CDR3 is 15 amino acids long. After removal of 2 bases from V and 9 bases from J, the junction contained 11 bases not matched to a gene. The CDR3 region is CASSEPINTGGSYTF. CDR3 DNA: TGTGCCAGCAGTGAACCTATTAATACAGGGGGAAGCTACACCTTC.

Of note for this clone: One end of the junction does not line up with germline, which may come from a read error. The CDR3, as DNA: TGTGCCAGCAGCTCACAGGGGCTCTATAGCTACACCTTC. This translates into CASSSQGLYSYTF. The genes are TRBV28 and TRBJ1-2; TRBD1 agrees at 7 bases. The CDR3 spans 13 residues. Germline values: CDR1 MDHEN, CDR2 SYDVKM.

The count of this clone is one. CDR3 amino acids: CASSPKPTVNTEAFF. In DNA, the CDR3 is TGTGCCAGCTCACCCAAACCGACAGTGAACACTGAAGCTTTCTTT. The chain has TRBV18 and TRBJ1-1, with a possible D match to TRBD1 (5 bases). Deletions cut 3 bases from V and 0 bases from J, with 11 bases between. This CDR3 is built from 15 residues. Germline V gene data show CDR1 as KGHSH and CDR2 as LQKENI.

In this sample, this clone turned up once. This chain's CDR3 is CACGLNQPQHF. For the CDR3, the DNA is TGTGCGTGCGGGTTAAATCAGCCCCAGCATTTT. V is TRBV28 and J is TRBJ1-5; D is uncertain. The CDR3 has 11 amino acids. Germline values: CDR1 MDHEN, CDR2 SYDVKM.

The V gene is TRBV4-2, the J gene TRBJ2-1; D is perhaps TRBD1 (6 bases). The germline V and J ends were trimmed by 8 bases and 7 bases, with 27 bases remaining between them. CDR3 length: 17 amino acids. Per germline, CDR1 LGHNA and CDR2 YNFKEQ. The CDR3 sequence is CASGSPTLGGSGNEQFF. The CDR3 DNA follows: TGTGCCAGCGGCTCCCCCACTCTAGGGGGTTCTGGAAATGAGCAGTTCTTC.

This chain joins TRBV4-3 and TRBJ2-6, with D possibly being TRBD1 (6 bases). The ends were cut back, 0 bases at V and 1 base at J, with 13 bases in the middle. The CDR3 length is 18 residues. The germline CDR1 and CDR2 sequences are LGHNA and YSLEER. This chain's CDR3 is CASSQDPPTGSGANVLTF. The DNA for the CDR3 is TGCGCCAGCAGCCAAGATCCCCCGACAGGTTCTGGGGCCAACGTCCTGACTTTC.

V is TRBV19 and J is TRBJ1-4; TRBD1 agrees at 10 bases. Germline values: CDR1 LNHDA, CDR2 SQIVND (reference sequence). V lost 3 bases and J lost 7; bases outside the gene matches: 5. The CDR3 covers 15 residues. Written as DNA, the CDR3 is TGTGCCAGTAGTATGGGACAGGGGAGAGGTGAAAAACTGTTTTTT. Translating it yields CASSMGQGRGEKLFF.

The chain has TRBV19 and TRBJ2-1, with D possibly being TRBD2 (6 bases). Per the germline V gene, CDR1 is LNHDA and CDR2 is SQIVND (reference sequence). The CDR3 runs to 16 residues. Trimming took 7 bases from V and 0 from J, leaving 16 bases between them. The CDR3 region is CASTPAGGVSYNEQFF. The CDR3 DNA is TGTGCCAGTACCCCCGCCGGCGGGGTCTCCTACAATGAGCAGTTCTTC. Using reference TRBV19 and TRBJ2-1 for the parts outside the CDR3, the full variable domain is DGGITQSPKYLFRKEGQNVTLSCEQNLNHDAMYWYRQDPGQGLRLIYYSQIVNDFQKGDIAEGYSVSREKKESFPLTVTSAQKNPTAFYLCASTPAGGVSYNEQFFGPGTRLTVL.

The genes are TRBV7-9 and TRBJ1-1; D uncertain. This CDR3 spans 13 amino acids. Germline CDR1 SEHNR, CDR2 FQNEAQ (reference sequence). Trimming took off 0 bases at V and 6 bases at J, with 8 bases between the two ends. The chain's CDR3 is CASSLARTAEAFF. The CDR3 DNA reads TGTGCCAGCAGCTTAGCGAGAACCGCTGAAGCTTTCTTT.

The rearrangement links TRBV9 to TRBJ1-6; 7 bases align to TRBD1. From germline, CDR1 is SGDLS and CDR2 YYNGEE. The CDR3 is made up of 14 amino acids. J gave up 9 bases and V 0 bases, and 3 bases lay outside the gene matches. In nucleotides, the CDR3 is TGTGCCAGCAGCGTAGAGGGGGCAGGTTCACCCCTCCACTTT. It translates to CASSVEGAGSPLHF.

V usage is TRBV7-8 and J usage is TRBJ2-3; 12 nucleotides align to TRBD2. Germline V gives CDR1 SGHVS, CDR2 FQNEAQ. V dropped 1 base and J dropped 6; count of bases not matched to a gene: 2. This CDR3 contains 15 residues. CDR3 amino acids: CASSLVLAGGDTQYF. The CDR3 DNA is TGTGCCAGCAGCTTAGTGCTAGCGGGGGGGGATACGCAGTATTTT.

The J gene is TRBJ2-1, the V gene TRBV6-6; the D gene is possibly TRBD2 (7 bases). Trimming shortened V by 5 bases and J by 9 bases, and 17 bases separated the two germline ends. The germline CDR1 and CDR2 sequences are MNHNY and SVGAGI (reference sequence). CDR3 size: 14 residues. Written as DNA, the CDR3 is TGTGCCAGCAGTACGACTAGGGAGGGGGGTGAGCAGTTCTTC. Translation gives CASSTTREGGEQFF.